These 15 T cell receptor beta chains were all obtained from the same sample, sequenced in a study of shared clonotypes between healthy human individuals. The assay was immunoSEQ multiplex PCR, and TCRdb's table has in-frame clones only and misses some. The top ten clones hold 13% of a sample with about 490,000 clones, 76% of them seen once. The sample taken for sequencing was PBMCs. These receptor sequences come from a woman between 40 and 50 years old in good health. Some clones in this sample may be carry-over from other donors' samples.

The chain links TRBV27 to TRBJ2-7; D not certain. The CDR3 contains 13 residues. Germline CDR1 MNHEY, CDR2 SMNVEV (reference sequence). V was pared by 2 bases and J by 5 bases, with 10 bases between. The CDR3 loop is CASSLGSSNEQYF. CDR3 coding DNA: TGTGCCAGCAGTTTAGGCTCTTCCAACGAGCAGTACTTC.

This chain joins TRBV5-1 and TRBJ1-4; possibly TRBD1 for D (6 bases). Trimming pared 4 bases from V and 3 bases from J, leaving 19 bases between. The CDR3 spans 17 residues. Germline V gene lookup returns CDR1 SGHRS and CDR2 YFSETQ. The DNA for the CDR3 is TGCGCCAGCAGCGAAGGACAGACCCTAAACCCTAATGAAAAACTGTTTTTT. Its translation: CASSEGQTLNPNEKLFF. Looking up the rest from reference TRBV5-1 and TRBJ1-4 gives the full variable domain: KAGVTQTPRYLIKTRGQQVTLSCSPISGHRSVSWYQQTPGQGLQFLFEYFSETQRNKGNFPGRFSGRQFSNSRSEMNVSTLELGDSALYLCASSEGQTLNPNEKLFFGSGTQLSVL.

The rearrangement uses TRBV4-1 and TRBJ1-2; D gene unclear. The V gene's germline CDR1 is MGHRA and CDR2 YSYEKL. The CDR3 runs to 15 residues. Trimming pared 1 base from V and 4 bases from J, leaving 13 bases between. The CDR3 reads CASSQGARSLYGYTF. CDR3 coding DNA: TGCGCCAGCAGCCAAGGGGCACGGAGCCTCTATGGCTACACCTTC.

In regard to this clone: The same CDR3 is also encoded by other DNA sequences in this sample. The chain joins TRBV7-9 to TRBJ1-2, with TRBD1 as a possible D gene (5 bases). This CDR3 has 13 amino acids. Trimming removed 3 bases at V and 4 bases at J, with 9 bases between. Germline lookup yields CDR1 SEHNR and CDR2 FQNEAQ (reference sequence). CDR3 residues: CASSLDTRYGYTF. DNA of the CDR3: TGTGCCAGCAGCTTGGACACACGCTATGGCTACACCTTC.

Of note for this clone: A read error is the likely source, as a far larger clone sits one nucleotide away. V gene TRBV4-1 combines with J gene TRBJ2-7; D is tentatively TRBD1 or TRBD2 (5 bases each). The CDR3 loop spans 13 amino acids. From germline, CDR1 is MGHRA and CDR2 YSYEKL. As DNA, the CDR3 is TGCGCCAGCAGAAGGGACCTCAATTCCGAGCAGCACTTC. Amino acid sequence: CASRRDLNSEQHF.

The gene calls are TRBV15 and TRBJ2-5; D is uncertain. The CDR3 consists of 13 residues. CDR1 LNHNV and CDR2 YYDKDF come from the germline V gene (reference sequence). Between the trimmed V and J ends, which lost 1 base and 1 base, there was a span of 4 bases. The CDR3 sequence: CATSRGAQETQYF. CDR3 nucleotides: TGTGCCACCAGCAGAGGTGCCCAAGAGACCCAGTACTTC.

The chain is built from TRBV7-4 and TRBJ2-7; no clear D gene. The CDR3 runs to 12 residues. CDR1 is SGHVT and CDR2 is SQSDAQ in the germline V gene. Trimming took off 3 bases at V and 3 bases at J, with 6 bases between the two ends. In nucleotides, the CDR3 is TGTGCCAGCAGCTTCAGAAACTACGAGCAGTACTTC. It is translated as CASSFRNYEQYF.

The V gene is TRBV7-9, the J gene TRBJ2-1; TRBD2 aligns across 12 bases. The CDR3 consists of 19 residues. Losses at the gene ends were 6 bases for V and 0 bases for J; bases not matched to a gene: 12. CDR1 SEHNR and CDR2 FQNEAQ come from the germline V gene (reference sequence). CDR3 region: CASSSGGLAGISSYNEQFF. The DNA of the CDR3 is TGTGCCAGCAGTTCCGGCGGACTAGCGGGGATTAGCTCCTACAATGAGCAGTTCTTC. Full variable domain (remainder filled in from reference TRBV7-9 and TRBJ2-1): DTGVSQNPRHKITKRGQNVTFRCDPISEHNRLYWYRQTLGQGPEFLTYFQNEAQLEKSRLLSDRFSAERPKGSFSTLEIQRTEQGDSAMYLCASSSGGLAGISSYNEQFFGPGTRLTVL.

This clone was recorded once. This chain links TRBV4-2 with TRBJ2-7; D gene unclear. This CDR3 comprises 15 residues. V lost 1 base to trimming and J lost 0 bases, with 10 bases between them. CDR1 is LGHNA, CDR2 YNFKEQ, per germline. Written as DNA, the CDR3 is TGTGCCAGCAGCCAAGTCATCGGTAACTCCTACGAGCAGTACTTC. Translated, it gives CASSQVIGNSYEQYF.

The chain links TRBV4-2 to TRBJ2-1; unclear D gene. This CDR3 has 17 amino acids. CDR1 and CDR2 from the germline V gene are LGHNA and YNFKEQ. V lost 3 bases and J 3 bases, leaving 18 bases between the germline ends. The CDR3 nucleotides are TGTGCCAGCAGCCAGCAATTGGCTGGATGGGGCTACAATGAGCAGTTCTTC. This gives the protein CASSQQLAGWGYNEQFF.

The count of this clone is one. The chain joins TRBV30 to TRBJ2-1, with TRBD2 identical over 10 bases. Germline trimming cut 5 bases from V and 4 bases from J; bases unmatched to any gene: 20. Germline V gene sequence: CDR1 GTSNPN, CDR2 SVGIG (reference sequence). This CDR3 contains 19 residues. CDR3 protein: CAWSIVPSRTSGDYNEQFF. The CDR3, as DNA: TGTGCCTGGTCGATCGTACCTTCCCGGACTAGCGGAGATTACAATGAGCAGTTCTTC.

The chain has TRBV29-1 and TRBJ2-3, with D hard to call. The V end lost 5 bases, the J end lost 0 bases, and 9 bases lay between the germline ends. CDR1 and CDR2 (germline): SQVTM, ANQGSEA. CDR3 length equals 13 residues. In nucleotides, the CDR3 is TGCAGCGTTAGAACTGCTAGCACAGATACGCAGTATTTT. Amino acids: CSVRTASTDTQYF.

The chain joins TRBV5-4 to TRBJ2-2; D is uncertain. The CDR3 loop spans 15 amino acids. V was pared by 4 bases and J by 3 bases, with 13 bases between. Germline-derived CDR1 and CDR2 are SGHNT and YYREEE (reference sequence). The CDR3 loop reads CASSVGARDTGELFF. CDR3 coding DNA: TGTGCCAGCAGCGTTGGTGCCCGTGACACCGGGGAGCTGTTTTTT.

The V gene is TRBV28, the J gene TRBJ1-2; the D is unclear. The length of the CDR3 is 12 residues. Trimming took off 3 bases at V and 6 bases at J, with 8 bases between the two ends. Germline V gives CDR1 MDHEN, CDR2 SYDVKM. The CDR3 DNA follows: TGTGCCAGCAGTTTCAGTCTTGATGGCTACACCTTC. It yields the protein CASSFSLDGYTF.

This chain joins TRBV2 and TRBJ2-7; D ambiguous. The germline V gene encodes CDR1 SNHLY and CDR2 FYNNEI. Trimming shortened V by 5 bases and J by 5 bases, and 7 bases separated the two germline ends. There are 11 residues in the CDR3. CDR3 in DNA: TGTGCCAGCAGTTTAGCCAACGAGCAGTACTTC. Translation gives CASSLANEQYF.